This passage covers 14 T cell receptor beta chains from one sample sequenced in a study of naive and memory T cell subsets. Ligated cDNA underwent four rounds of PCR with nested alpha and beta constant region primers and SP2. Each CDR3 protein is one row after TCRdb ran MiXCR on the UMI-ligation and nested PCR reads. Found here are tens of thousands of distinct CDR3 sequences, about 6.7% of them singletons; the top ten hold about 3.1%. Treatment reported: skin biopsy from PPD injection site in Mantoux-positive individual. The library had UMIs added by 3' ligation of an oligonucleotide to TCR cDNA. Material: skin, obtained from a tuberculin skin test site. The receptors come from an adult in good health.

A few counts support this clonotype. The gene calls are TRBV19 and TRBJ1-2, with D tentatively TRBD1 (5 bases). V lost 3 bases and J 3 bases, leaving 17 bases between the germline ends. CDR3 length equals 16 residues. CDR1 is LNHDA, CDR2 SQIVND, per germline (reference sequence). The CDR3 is CASSMGRRASHYGYTF. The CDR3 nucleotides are TGTGCCAGTAGTATGGGGCGTCGGGCCTCACACTATGGCTACACCTTC.

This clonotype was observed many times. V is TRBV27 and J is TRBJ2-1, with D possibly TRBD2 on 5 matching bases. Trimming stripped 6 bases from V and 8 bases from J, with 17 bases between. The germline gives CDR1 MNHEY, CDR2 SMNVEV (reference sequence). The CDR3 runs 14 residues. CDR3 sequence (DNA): TGTGCCAGCAGCCGGACGGGGTTTGGCGATGAGCAGTTCTTC. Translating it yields CASSRTGFGDEQFF.

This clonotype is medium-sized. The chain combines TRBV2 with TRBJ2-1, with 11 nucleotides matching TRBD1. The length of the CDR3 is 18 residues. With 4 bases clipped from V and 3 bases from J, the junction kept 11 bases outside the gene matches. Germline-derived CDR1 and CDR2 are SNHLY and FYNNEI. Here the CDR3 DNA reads TGTGCCAGCAGTGGGCCCGGGGACAGGGGGACCTGCTACAATGAGCAGTTCTTC. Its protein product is CASSGPGDRGTCYNEQFF. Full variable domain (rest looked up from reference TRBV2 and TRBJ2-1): EPEVTQTPSHQVTQMGQEVILRCVPISNHLYFYWYRQILGQKVEFLVSFYNNEISEKSEIFDDQFSVERPDGSNFTLKIRSTKLEDSAMYFCASSGPGDRGTCYNEQFFGPGTRLTVL.

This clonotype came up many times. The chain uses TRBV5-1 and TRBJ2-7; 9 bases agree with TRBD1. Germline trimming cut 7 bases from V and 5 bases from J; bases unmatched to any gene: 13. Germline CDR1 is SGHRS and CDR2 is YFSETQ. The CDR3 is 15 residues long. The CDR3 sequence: CASRAVQGALDEQYF. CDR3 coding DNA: TGCGCCAGCCGGGCCGTACAGGGGGCTTTGGACGAGCAGTACTTC.

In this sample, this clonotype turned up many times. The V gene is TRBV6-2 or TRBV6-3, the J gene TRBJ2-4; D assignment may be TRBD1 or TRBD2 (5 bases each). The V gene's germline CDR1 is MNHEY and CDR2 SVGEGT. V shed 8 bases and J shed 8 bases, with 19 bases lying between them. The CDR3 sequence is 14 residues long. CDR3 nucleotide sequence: TGTGCCAGCGGGGCCGGGACCCCGCCGCACATTCAGTACTTC. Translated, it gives CASGAGTPPHIQYF.

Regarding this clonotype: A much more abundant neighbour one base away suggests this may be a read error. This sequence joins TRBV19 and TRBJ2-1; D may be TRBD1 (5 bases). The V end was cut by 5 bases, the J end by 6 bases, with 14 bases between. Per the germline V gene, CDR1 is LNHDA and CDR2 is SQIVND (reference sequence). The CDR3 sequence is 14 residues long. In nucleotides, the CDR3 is TGTGCCAGTAGTCCGACAGAGTGGGGCAATGAGCAGTTCTTC. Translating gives CASSPTEWGNEQFF.

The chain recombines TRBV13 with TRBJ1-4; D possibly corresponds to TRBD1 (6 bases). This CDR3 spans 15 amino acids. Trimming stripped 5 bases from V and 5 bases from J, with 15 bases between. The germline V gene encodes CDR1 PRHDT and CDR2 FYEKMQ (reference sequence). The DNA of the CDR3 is TGTGCCAGCAGCGACACAGGGAAGGGGAATGAAAAACTGTTTTTT. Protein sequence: CASSDTGKGNEKLFF.

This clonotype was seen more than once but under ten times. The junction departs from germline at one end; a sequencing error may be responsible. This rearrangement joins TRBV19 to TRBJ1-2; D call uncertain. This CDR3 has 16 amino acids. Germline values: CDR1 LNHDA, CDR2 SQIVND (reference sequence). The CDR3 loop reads CASSPRRIDTNYGDTF. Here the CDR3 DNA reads TGTGCCAGTAGTCCCCGTCGAATAGACACTAACTATGGCGACACCTTC. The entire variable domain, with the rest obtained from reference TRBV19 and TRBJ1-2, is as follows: DGGITQSPKYLFRKEGQNVTLSCEQNLNHDAMYWYRQDPGQGLRLIYYSQIVNDFQKGDIAEGYSVSREKKESFPLTVTSAQKNPTAFYLCASSPRRIDTNYGDTFGSGTRLTVV.

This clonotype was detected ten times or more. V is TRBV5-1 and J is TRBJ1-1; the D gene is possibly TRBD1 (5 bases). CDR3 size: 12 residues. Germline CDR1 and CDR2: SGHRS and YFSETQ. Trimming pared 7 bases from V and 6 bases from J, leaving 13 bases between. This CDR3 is CASRGEEAEAFF. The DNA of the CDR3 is TGCGCCAGCCGGGGGGAGGAGGCTGAAGCTTTCTTT.

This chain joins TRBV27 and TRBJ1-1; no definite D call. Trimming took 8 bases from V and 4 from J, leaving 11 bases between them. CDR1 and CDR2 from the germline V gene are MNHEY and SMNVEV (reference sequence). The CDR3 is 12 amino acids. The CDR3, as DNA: TGTGCCAGCGGTACCCGATTCACTGAAGCTTTCTTT. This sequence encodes CASGTRFTEAFF.

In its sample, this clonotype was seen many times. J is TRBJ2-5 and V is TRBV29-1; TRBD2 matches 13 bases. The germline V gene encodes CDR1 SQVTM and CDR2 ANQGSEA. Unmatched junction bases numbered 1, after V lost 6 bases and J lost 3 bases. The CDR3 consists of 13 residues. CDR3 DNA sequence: TGCAGCGTAACTAGCGGGGGGGAAGAGACCCAGTACTTC. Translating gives CSVTSGGEETQYF.

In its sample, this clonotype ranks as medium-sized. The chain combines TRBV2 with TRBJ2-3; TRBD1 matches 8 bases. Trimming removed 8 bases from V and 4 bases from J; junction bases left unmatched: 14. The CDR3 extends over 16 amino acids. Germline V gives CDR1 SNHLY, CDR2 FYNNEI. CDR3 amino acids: CASGVGRGLRADTQYF. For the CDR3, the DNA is TGTGCCAGCGGGGTCGGCAGGGGGCTAAGAGCAGATACGCAGTATTTT.

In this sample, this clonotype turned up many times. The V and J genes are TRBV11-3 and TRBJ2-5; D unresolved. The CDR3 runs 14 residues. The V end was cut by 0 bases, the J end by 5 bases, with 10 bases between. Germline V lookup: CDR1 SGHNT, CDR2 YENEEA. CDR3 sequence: CASSLDRSSETQYF. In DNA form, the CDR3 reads TGTGCCAGCAGCTTAGATCGATCGTCGGAGACCCAGTACTTC.

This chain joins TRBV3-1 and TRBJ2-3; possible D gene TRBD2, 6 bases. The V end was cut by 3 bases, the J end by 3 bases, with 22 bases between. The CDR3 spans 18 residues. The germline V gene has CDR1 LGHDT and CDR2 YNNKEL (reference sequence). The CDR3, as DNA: TGTGCCAGCAGCCATGGGATAGCGGTTCTTTCAAGTACAGATACGCAGTATTTT. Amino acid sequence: CASSHGIAVLSSTDTQYF.